This passage covers 4 T cell receptor beta chains from one sample sequenced in a study of memory CD4+ T cells and cytomegalovirus serostatus. Single viable CD3+CD4+CD8-CD45RO+ cells were sorted as the memory CD4+ T cells. Data came from immunoSEQ multiplex PCR; TCRdb stores just in-frame clones and leaves some out. Found here are 60,000 to 70,000 clones, roughly 75% of them singletons; the top ten hold around 0.53%. The sequenced material came from memory CD4+ T cells from blood. All receptors derive from an adult in good health and CMV-seronegative. Some clones in this sample may be carry-over from other donors' samples.

V usage is TRBV5-5 and J usage is TRBJ1-1; D is ambiguous. The V gene lost 0 bases and the J gene lost 1 base, with 16 bases spanning the gap. This CDR3 is built from 17 residues. Germline lookup yields CDR1 SGHKS and CDR2 YYEKEE (reference sequence). The DNA for the CDR3 is TGTGCCAGCAGCTTGGGAATGGCAGGACGCGGGAACACTGAAGCTTTCTTT. It is translated as CASSLGMAGRGNTEAFF.

The V and J genes are TRBV21-1 and TRBJ2-7; TRBD1 is the table's D call, not checked against the DNA. TRBV21-1 is tagged as a pseudogene. The CDR3 runs to 14 residues. The CDR3 DNA reads TGTGCCAGCAGCAAACCGCAGGATTCCTACGAGCAGTACTTC. It specifies CASSKPQDSYEQYF.

The chain uses TRBV9 and TRBJ2-1, with a weak D call TRBD2 (6 bases). CDR3 length equals 15 residues. Germline CDR1 SGDLS, CDR2 YYNGEE. With 0 bases removed from V and 9 bases from J, the gap between germline ends came to 16 bases. The CDR3 DNA is TGTGCCAGCAGCGTAGGGAGACTAGAAAGCGGTGAGCAGTTCTTC. Translation gives CASSVGRLESGEQFF.

The chain combines TRBV30 with TRBJ1-5, with D possibly matching TRBD1 (5 bases). Between the trimmed V and J ends, which lost 1 base and 1 base, there was a span of 8 bases. Germline lookup yields CDR1 GTSNPN and CDR2 SVGIG (reference sequence). The CDR3 runs to 14 residues. CDR3 sequence (DNA): TGTGCCTGGAGTGGGGGGATCAGCAATCAGCCCCAGCATTTT. Translating gives CAWSGGISNQPQHF.